This entry features one T cell receptor beta chain sequence. This clonotype showed up just a few times. There is no known antigen for this receptor. Base qualities were left out, and no much larger clone turns up one base away. The sequencing machine was an Illumina HiSeq 2500. Quantitative 5'-RACE with molecular barcodes was the method used to prepare the TCR beta libraries. The authors' pipeline ran thus. Disease-linked TCR variants were identified with a new computational method built on a probabilistic model of VDJ rearrangement. Starting from the raw public reads, TCRdb applied fastp trimming at Q25, assembled clones with MiXCR and retained in-frame beta chains. Each entry merges the rows of one CDR3 protein and shows their most common DNA and genes. TCRdb, rather than the study authors, made the V and J calls. This sample comprises about 130,000 distinct CDR3 sequences, roughly 6.6% of them detected only once. The top ten clones comprise roughly an eighth of the sample.

The data stem from a study of CD8 T cells in ankylosing spondylitis (dated 2017 in TCRdb). In the study overall: T cell receptor beta repertoires were profiled in healthy donors and ankylosing spondylitis patients so that disease-linked TCR variants could be found. Peripheral blood samples were taken, and synovial fluid was additionally collected from ankylosing spondylitis patients. The full study cohort comprised about 24 ankylosing spondylitis patients and 85 to 120 healthy donors.

Broad study findings and their caveats: According to the report, matched synovial fluid samples from ankylosing spondylitis patients were significantly enriched for the disease-linked clones. The disease-linked clones showed a CD8+ phenotype and occurred at relatively low frequencies in peripheral blood. Blood from ankylosing spondylitis patients appeared to be characterized by a TCR beta motif composed of under ten highly homologous amino acid variants. Some motif variants had previously been reported in the synovial fluid and blood of reactive arthritis patients, which suggests shared mechanisms of disease initiation.

V gives up 4 bases and J gives up 1 base, and the segment between their germline ends measures 13 bases. The germline V gene supplies CDR1 SNHLY and CDR2 FYNNEI. From cysteine to phenylalanine, the CDR3 is 15 amino acids long. Only the CDR3 DNA is retained, 45 bases long and in frame from the first base. This clonotype was sampled from a female donor with ankylosing spondylitis or in good health (not recorded which). What was sequenced was blood, either unsorted or a sorted T cell fraction (not recorded which). The sequence joins TRBV2 to TRBJ2-5, with TRBD1 as a weak D call on 7 bases. CDR3 reads: CASSGYRGLQETQYF. Here is the DNA: TGTGCCAGCAGTGGCTACAGGGGACTCCAAGAGACCCAGTACTTC.